This TCR beta chain was retrieved from a study of T-cell reconstitution after alpha-beta-depleted transplantation in children. Study-wide points: The study traced high day-60 TCRbeta diversity in some patients to surviving recipient T cells and thymic progenitors. Diversity and T-cell counts at one year after transplant derived mostly from new T cells. Expanded graft clones, several hundred of them, were reportedly the source of alpha-beta T cells about two months after transplant.

This clonotype was seen many times. What it binds is not known. Using unique molecular identifiers, the investigators prepared the TCRbeta library. Via MiXCR, TCRdb re-called the PCR reads, giving one row per CDR3 protein. The table records approximately 520,000 distinct CDR3 sequences, approximately 10% of them present only once. This TCR was sampled from a female patient between 2 and 15 years old who had a stem cell transplant for aplastic anemia, so the T cells may come from the graft donor. The sequences come from PBMCs, mostly from graft donor cells, collected 180 days after TCRalphabeta/CD19-depleted stem cell transplant.

CDR3 in DNA: TGCGCCAGCAGCTTGGGCTATGGGACAGGGGACCGAGGAACCTTC. This sequence encodes CASSLGYGTGDRGTF. V gene TRBV5-1 combines with J gene TRBJ1-2; TRBD1 matches 10 bases. The trim removed 0 bases at V and 14 bases at J, leaving 13 bases unmatched. CDR3 length: 15 residues. CDR1 is SGHRS and CDR2 is YFSETQ in the germline V gene.